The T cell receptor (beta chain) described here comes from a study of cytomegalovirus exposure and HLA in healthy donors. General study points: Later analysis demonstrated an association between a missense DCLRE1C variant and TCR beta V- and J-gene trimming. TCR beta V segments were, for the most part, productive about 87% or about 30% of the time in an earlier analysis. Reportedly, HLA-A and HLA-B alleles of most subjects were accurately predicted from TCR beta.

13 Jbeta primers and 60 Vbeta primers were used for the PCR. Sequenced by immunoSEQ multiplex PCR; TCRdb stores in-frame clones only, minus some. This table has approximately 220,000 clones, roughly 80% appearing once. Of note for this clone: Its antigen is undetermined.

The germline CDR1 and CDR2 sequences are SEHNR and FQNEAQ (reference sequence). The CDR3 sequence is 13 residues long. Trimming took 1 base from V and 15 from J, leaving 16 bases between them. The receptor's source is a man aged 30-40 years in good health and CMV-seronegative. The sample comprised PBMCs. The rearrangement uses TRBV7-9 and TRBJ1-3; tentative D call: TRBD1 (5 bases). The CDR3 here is CASSLDSGIVKYF. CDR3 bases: TGTGCCAGCAGCTTAGACTCAGGGATCGTTAAATATTTT.